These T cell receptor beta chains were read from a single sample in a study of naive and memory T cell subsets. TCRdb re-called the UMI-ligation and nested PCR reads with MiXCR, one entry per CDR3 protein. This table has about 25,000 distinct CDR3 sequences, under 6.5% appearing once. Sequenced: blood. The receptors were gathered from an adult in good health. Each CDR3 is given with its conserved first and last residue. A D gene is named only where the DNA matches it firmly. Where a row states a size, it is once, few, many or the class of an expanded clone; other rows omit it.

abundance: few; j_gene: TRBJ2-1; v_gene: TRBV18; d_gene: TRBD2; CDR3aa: CASSPSGRAGNEQFF; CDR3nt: TGTGCCAGCTCACCTAGCGGGCGGGCGGGCAATGAGCAGTTCTTC
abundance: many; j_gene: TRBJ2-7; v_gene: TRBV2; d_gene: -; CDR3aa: CASIGVQGYEQYF; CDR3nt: TGTGCCAGCATAGGAGTACAGGGCTACGAGCAGTACTTC
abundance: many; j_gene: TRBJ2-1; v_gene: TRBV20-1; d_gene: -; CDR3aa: CSARGQGPVDEQFF; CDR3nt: TGCAGTGCTAGAGGGCAGGGCCCTGTCGATGAGCAGTTCTTC
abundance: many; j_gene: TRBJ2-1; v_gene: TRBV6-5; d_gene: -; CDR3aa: CASSTLTALSSYNEQFF; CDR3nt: TGTGCCAGCAGTACCCTAACCGCGCTGAGCTCCTACAATGAGCAGTTCTTC
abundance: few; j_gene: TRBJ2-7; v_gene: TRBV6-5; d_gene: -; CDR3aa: CASSYSKQRASSYEQYF; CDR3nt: TGTGCCAGCAGTTACTCGAAACAGCGGGCGAGCTCCTACGAGCAGTACTTC
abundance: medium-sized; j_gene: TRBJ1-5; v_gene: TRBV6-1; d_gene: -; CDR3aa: CASLPHYSNQPQHF; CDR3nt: TGTGCCAGCCTACCCCATTATAGCAATCAGCCCCAGCATTTT
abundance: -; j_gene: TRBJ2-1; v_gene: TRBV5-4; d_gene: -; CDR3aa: CASSLLNEQFF; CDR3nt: TGTGCCAGCAGCCTACTCAATGAGCAGTTCTTC
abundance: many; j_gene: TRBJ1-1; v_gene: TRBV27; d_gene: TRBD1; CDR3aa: CASSPRGRWNTEAFF; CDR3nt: TGTGCCAGCAGCCCCAGGGGGCGGTGGAACACTGAAGCTTTCTTT
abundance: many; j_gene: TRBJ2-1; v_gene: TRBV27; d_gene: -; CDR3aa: CASSLYPGHYNEQFF; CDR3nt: TGTGCCAGCAGTTTATATCCGGGACACTACAATGAGCAGTTCTTC
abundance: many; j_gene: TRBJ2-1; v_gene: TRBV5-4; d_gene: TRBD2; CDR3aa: CASSLNLLAGVTSYNEQFF; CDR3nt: TGTGCCAGCAGCCTAAATCTTCTAGCGGGAGTGACCTCCTACAATGAGCAGTTCTTC
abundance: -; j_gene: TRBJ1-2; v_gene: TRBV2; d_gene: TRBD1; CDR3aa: CASITGSGGNYGYTF; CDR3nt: TGTGCCAGCATAACGGGGTCAGGGGGAAACTATGGCTACACCTTC
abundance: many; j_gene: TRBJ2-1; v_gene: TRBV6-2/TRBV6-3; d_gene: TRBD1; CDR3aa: CAIGQGVSQEQFF; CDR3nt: TGTGCCATCGGACAGGGGGTTTCTCAGGAGCAGTTCTTC
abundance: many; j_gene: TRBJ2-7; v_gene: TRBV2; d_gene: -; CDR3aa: CASGGQRLSPYEQYF; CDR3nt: TGTGCCAGCGGAGGACAGCGGTTAAGTCCCTACGAGCAGTACTTC
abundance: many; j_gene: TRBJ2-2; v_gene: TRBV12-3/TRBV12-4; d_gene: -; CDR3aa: CASSPRGRGRFTGELFF; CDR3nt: TGTGCCAGCAGTCCTCGGGGGAGGGGGCGTTTCACCGGGGAGCTGTTTTTT
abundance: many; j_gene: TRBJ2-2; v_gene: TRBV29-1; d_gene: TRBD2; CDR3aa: CSVEQGGSTGELFF; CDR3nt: TGCAGCGTTGAACAGGGAGGGAGCACCGGGGAGCTGTTTTTT
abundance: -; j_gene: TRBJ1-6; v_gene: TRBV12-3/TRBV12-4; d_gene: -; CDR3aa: CASSGRGERDSPLHF; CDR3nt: TGTGCCAGCAGTGGTAGGGGCGAGAGGGATTCACCCCTCCACTTT
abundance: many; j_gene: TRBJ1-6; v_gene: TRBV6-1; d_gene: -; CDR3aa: CASSERDRGSGSRSPLHF; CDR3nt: TGTGCCAGCAGTGAACGTGATCGGGGCTCGGGTAGTAGGTCACCCCTCCACTTT
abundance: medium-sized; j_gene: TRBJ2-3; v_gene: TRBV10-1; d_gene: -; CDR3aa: CASSKQGEGPTDTQYF; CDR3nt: TGCGCCAGCAGTAAACAGGGAGAAGGACCCACAGATACGCAGTATTTT